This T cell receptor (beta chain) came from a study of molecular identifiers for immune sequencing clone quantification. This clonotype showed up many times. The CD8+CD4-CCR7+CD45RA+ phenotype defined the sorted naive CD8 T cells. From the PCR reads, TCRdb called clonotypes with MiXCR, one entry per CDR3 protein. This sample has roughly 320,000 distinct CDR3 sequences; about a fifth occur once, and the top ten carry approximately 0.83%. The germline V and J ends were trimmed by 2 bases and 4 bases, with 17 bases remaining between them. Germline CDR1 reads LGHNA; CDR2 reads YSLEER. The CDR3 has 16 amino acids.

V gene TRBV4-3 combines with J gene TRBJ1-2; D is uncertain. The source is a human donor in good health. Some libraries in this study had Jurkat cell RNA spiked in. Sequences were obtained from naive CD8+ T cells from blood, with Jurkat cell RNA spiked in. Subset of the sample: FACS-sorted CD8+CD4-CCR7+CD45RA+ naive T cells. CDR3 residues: CASSQWTAQKLYGYTF. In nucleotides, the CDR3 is TGCGCCAGCAGCCAATGGACGGCCCAGAAACTCTATGGCTACACCTTC.